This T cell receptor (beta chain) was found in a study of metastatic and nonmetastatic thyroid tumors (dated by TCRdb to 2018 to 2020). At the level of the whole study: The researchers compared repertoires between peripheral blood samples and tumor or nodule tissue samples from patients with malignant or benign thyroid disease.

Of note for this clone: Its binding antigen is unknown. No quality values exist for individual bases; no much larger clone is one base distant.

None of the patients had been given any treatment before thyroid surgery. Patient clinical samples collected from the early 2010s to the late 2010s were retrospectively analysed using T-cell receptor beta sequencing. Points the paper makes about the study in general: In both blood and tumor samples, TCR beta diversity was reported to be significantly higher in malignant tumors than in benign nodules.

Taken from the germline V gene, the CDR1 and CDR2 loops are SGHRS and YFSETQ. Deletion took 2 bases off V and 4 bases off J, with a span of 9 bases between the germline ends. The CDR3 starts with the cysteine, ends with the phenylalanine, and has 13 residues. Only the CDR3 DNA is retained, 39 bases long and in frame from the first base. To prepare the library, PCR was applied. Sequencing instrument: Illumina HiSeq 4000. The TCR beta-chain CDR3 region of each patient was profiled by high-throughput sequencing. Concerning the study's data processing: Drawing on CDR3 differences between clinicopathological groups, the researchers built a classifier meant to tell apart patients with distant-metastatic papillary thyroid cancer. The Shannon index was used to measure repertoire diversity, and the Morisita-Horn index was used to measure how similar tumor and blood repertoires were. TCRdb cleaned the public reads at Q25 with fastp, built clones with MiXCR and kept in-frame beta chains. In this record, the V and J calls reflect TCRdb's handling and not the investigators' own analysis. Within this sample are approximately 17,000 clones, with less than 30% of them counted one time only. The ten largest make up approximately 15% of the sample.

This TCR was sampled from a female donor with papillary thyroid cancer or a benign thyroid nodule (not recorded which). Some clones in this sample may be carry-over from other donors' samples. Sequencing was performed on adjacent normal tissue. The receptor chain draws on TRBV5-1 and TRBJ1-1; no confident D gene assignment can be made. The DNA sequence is TGCGCCAGCAGCTTCTTCACGGGCACTGAAGCTTTCTTT. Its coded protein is CASSFFTGTEAFF. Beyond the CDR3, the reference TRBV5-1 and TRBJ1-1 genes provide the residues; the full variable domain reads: KAGVTQTPRYLIKTRGQQVTLSCSPISGHRSVSWYQQTPGQGLQFLFEYFSETQRNKGNFPGRFSGRQFSNSRSEMNVSTLELGDSALYLCASSFFTGTEAFFGQGTRLTVV.